These T cell receptor beta chains were read from a single sample in a study of technical replicates of blood from a handful of donors. Measured with immunoSEQ multiplex PCR; TCRdb has only the in-frame clones, and not every one. The sample records about 9,400 clones, 90% to 95% being singletons. The source material was PBMCs. Source of these receptors: a human donor in good health. Each CDR3 is given without its conserved first and last residue. The D gene is left open where the match is weak.

d_gene	v_gene	j_gene	CDR3aa
NA	TRBV6-1	TRBJ2-2	ASKQEGYKGELF
TRBD1	TRBV9	TRBJ2-4	ASRDRGNRNIQY
TRBD2	TRBV7-9	TRBJ2-7	ASSHTSGSPAYEQY
NA	TRBV12-5	TRBJ1-4	ASGLVPGRATNEKLF
TRBD1	TRBV6-1	TRBJ2-7	ASSEAGTGGYEQY
NA	TRBV6-5	TRBJ1-1	ASSQAFYTEAF
TRBD1	TRBV19	TRBJ1-2	ASSIETGGVYGYT
TRBD1	TRBV2	TRBJ1-4	ASTRTGGEKLF
NA	TRBV28	TRBJ2-2	ASSLFSPVAGELF
NA	TRBV30	TRBJ1-1	AWSATVNTEAF
NA	TRBV2	TRBJ2-5	ASSEASVYEKTQY
NA	TRBV5-1	TRBJ1-1	ASSLAVLNTEAF
NA	TRBV28	TRBJ1-1	ASSRVREAVANTEAF
TRBD1	TRBV5-1	TRBJ1-1	ASSLQGGTEAF
TRBD1	TRBV29-1	TRBJ1-2	SVPLRPGGDYGYT
TRBD1	TRBV10-3	TRBJ2-3	ATNEQGATDTQY
TRBD1	TRBV2	TRBJ2-3	ASNRQGRDTQY
NA	TRBV5-1	TRBJ2-7	ASSEGTGYEQY
NA	TRBV5-1	TRBJ2-1	ASSYAPGVLSYNEQF
NA	TRBV21-1	TRBJ2-7	ASISTTHSYEQY
NA	TRBV9	TRBJ1-1	ASSFTQGSDTEAF
NA	TRBV11-2	TRBJ1-5	ASSPGQYSNQPQH
NA	TRBV27	TRBJ2-7	ASSAGMSYEQY
TRBD1	TRBV6-6	TRBJ2-7	ASSGPGQGSNEQY
TRBD2	TRBV7-2	TRBJ2-7	ASSAGLAAYEQY
TRBD1	TRBV5-1	TRBJ2-5	ASSLGQGGGETQY
NA	TRBV18	TRBJ1-4	ASSPGTDSRNEKLF
NA	TRBV10-3	TRBJ1-5	AISQNNQPQH
TRBD1	TRBV18	TRBJ1-3	ASSNKQGVIGNTIY
TRBD2	TRBV6-6	TRBJ2-5	ASEREEGETQY
TRBD1	TRBV7-9	TRBJ2-7	ASSLGDRARGSYEQY
TRBD2	TRBV5-1	TRBJ2-1	ASSSLGTSGRAGNEQF
TRBD2	TRBV29-1	TRBJ2-3	SAPGLAGASDTQY
TRBD1	TRBV4-2	TRBJ2-6	ASSQAGQGASGANVLT
NA	TRBV7-9	TRBJ2-5	ASSLLASSGETQY
TRBD1	TRBV18	TRBJ2-7	ASSLRTGGSYEQY
NA	TRBV5-1	TRBJ2-3	ASSSLLEGTDTQY
NA	TRBV2	TRBJ1-3	ASSGTGKSGNTIY
TRBD2	TRBV10-1	TRBJ2-7	ASPGTSVLYEQY
TRBD2	TRBV25-1	TRBJ2-3	ASSEFVASGASTDTQY
TRBD2	TRBV18	TRBJ2-2	ASSPPGLAGEGTGELF
NA	TRBV11-3	TRBJ1-5	ASSAVRTEYSNQPQH
NA	TRBV5-1	TRBJ2-3	ASSLALSTDTQY
NA	TRBV5-6	TRBJ2-7	ASSFLGMGGYEQY
TRBD2	TRBV6-6	TRBJ2-7	ASSTSGTIYEQY
TRBD2	TRBV7-3	TRBJ2-5	ASSLAVGGLGRETQY
NA	TRBV5-6	TRBJ1-5	ASSYKTGRESNQPQH
TRBD1	TRBV6-1	TRBJ2-5	ASSVRDRGQTQY
NA	TRBV7-8	TRBJ1-5	ASSTRPGDGQPQH
TRBD2	TRBV5-8	TRBJ2-7	ASSNSGTSGVSYEQY